The 25 T cell receptor beta chains given below trace back to one sample, sequenced in a study of blood T cell repertoires in COVID-19 (TCRdb year 2020). The library relied on the immunoSEQ multiplex PCR assay. TCRdb's version of the immuneACCESS table is confined to in-frame rearrangements and falls short of the full clone set. An unresolved V gene accounts for under half of the shortfall where checked; the remainder is of unknown origin. The sample table contains around 170,000 clones; only one count was recorded for around four fifths of them. The ten largest clones add up to roughly 2.9% of the sample. Sequenced material: peripheral blood. The receptors here all came from a woman aged 60-75 years with acute or convalescent COVID-19.

The chain uses TRBV28 and TRBJ1-4; TRBD1 agrees at 7 bases. The junction had 8 bases not matched to a gene; V was cut back by 4 bases and J by 3 bases. Germline V gives CDR1 MDHEN, CDR2 SYDVKM. This CDR3 spans 16 amino acids. CDR3 sequence: CASSYPMTGSNEKLFF. CDR3 coding DNA: TGTGCCAGCAGTTACCCCATGACAGGGTCTAATGAAAAACTGTTTTTT.

This clone has a single count. The chain has TRBV5-6 and TRBJ2-5, with a tentative D call TRBD2 (5 bases). The germline gives CDR1 SGHDT, CDR2 YYEEEE. CDR3 size: 16 residues. The germline V and J ends were trimmed by 0 bases and 3 bases, with 15 bases remaining between them. Here the CDR3 DNA reads TGTGCCAGCAGCTTGGGACTACTACTCCGCGAAGAGACCCAGTACTTC. Translating gives CASSLGLLLREETQYF.

The rearrangement links TRBV7-2 to TRBJ2-7; TRBD2 agrees at 8 bases. The CDR3 is 14 amino acids. From germline, CDR1 is SGHTA and CDR2 FQGNSA. V was clipped by 4 bases and J by 3 bases; unmatched bases: 5. CDR3 sequence: CASSSSGTSYEQYF. In DNA, the CDR3 is TGTGCCAGCAGCTCATCCGGGACTAGCTACGAGCAGTACTTC. Variable domain in full (rest from reference TRBV7-2 and TRBJ2-7): GAGVSQSPSNKVTEKGKDVELRCDPISGHTALYWYRQSLGQGLEFLIYFQGNSAPDKSGLPSDRFSAERTGGSVSTLTIQRTQQEDSAVYLCASSSSGTSYEQYFGPGTRLTVT.

V gene TRBV5-5 combines with J gene TRBJ2-7, with 9 bases that match TRBD2. The ends lost 0 bases at V and 11 bases at J; junction bases unmatched: 12. The germline V gene encodes CDR1 SGHKS and CDR2 YYEKEE (reference sequence). The CDR3 totals 15 residues. As DNA, the CDR3 is TGTGCCAGCAGCTTGGGTCTAGCGGGGCTGCCTTGGGAGTACTTC. Protein sequence: CASSLGLAGLPWEYF.

The J gene is TRBJ2-7, the V gene TRBV28; D possibly corresponds to TRBD1 (5 bases). CDR1 and CDR2 (germline): MDHEN, SYDVKM. The CDR3 consists of 14 residues. Trimming removed 3 bases at V and 5 bases at J, with 14 bases between. DNA for the CDR3: TGTGCCAGCAGTTTGACACAGGCCCCCAACGAGCAGTACTTC. Residues: CASSLTQAPNEQYF.

The rearrangement links TRBV10-3 to TRBJ2-3; D is perhaps TRBD2 (6 bases). CDR1 ENHRY and CDR2 SYGVKD come from the germline V gene. CDR3 length: 13 amino acids. Trimming cost V 7 bases and J 2 bases, with 10 bases left between them. The CDR3 here is CAINGGSTDTQYF. CDR3 nucleotide sequence: TGTGCCATCAATGGGGGGTCCACAGATACGCAGTATTTT.

The chain is built from TRBV7-3 and TRBJ1-2, with 8 bases that match TRBD1. The junction had 4 bases not matched to a gene; V was cut back by 5 bases and J by 5 bases. This CDR3 contains 13 residues. The germline V gene has CDR1 SGHTA and CDR2 FQGTGA. CDR3 sequence reads: CASSPRQGYGYTF. The CDR3, as DNA: TGTGCCAGCAGCCCCCGACAGGGGTATGGCTACACCTTC.

This chain links TRBV5-8 with TRBJ2-5, with 7 bases lining up with TRBD1. The J segment lost 1 base and the V segment lost 2 bases, leaving 5 bases of the junction unmatched. CDR1 and CDR2 (germline): SGHTS, YDEGEE. This CDR3 contains 15 residues. The DNA of the CDR3 is TGTGCCAGCAGCTTCGGACAGGCTCTCCAAGAGACCCAGTACTTC. Translation gives CASSFGQALQETQYF.

This chain links TRBV9 with TRBJ2-6, with D perhaps TRBD2 (5 bases). The CDR3 length is 17 residues. Germline CDR1 SGDLS, CDR2 YYNGEE. V gave up 3 bases and J gave up 0 bases, with 13 bases separating them. CDR3 coding DNA: TGTGCCAGCAGCGACACTAGACGGGACTCTGGGGCCAACGTCCTGACTTTC. This codes for CASSDTRRDSGANVLTF.

This clone was counted a single time. The genes are TRBV27 and TRBJ1-4; 8 bases fit TRBD1. The V gene end was trimmed by 5 bases and the J gene end by 10 bases; junction bases not matched to a gene: 9. The CDR3 loop spans 14 amino acids. Germline V gives CDR1 MNHEY, CDR2 SMNVEV (reference sequence). CDR3 loop: CASSQGAGGGKLFF. The CDR3 DNA reads as TGTGCCAGCAGTCAGGGGGCGGGTGGTGGAAAACTGTTTTTT.

The chain is built from TRBV28 and TRBJ2-2; possibly TRBD1 for D (6 bases). This CDR3 comprises 15 residues. The germline V and J ends were trimmed by 5 bases and 5 bases, with 15 bases remaining between them. The germline V gene encodes CDR1 MDHEN and CDR2 SYDVKM. The CDR3 bases are TGTGCCAGCAGTATGACAGGATGGCTTACCGGGGAGCTGTTTTTT. Protein product: CASSMTGWLTGELFF.

The V call is TRBV19, the J call TRBJ1-6; 8 nucleotides match TRBD1. Trimming removed 3 bases from V and 8 bases from J; junction bases left unmatched: 6. Germline V lookup: CDR1 LNHDA, CDR2 SQIVND (reference sequence). CDR3 length: 15 residues. The CDR3 region has the DNA TGTGCCAGTAGTATCCAGACAGGGGTGGATTCACCCCTCCACTTT. Protein sequence: CASSIQTGVDSPLHF.

Regarding this clone: In the same sample, other DNA sequences code for this CDR3. The chain has TRBV7-2 and TRBJ2-5; 8 bases map to TRBD1. V lost 4 bases, J lost 2 bases, and 3 bases stayed unmatched. The CDR3 length is 14 residues. Germline V gene sequence: CDR1 SGHTA, CDR2 FQGNSA. The CDR3 bases are TGTGCCAGCAGCTCCGACAGGGGACAAGAGACCCAGTACTTC. As protein: CASSSDRGQETQYF.

This clone was seen a single time. The gene calls are TRBV4-2 and TRBJ1-2, with D uncertain. Trimming left V 0 bases short and J 9 bases short, with 8 bases between. The CDR3 sequence is 12 residues long. Germline CDR1 LGHNA, CDR2 YNFKEQ. The CDR3 here is CASSQDPRRYTF. In DNA form, the CDR3 reads TGTGCCAGCAGCCAAGATCCCAGGCGCTACACCTTC.

The rearrangement links TRBV10-1 to TRBJ1-1; 10 nucleotides line up with TRBD1. The junction had 2 bases not matched to a gene; V was cut back by 3 bases and J by 7 bases. In germline, CDR1 is WNHNN, CDR2 SYGVQD (reference sequence). CDR3 length: 13 residues. CDR3 loop: CASSDGTGVEAFF. The CDR3 DNA follows: TGCGCCAGCAGTGACGGGACAGGGGTTGAAGCTTTCTTT.

The rearrangement joins TRBV4-1 to TRBJ2-5; 11 positions agree with TRBD2. The CDR3 length is 17 residues. Germline V gene lookup returns CDR1 MGHRA and CDR2 YSYEKL. With V trimmed by 0 bases and J by 2 bases, 5 bases remained unmatched. Here the CDR3 DNA reads TGCGCCAGCAGCCAAGACCGGGCTAGCGGGGGGCAAGAGACCCAGTACTTC. It translates to CASSQDRASGGQETQYF.

This chain joins TRBV10-3 and TRBJ1-2; tentatively, D is TRBD1 (5 bases). Germline V gene data show CDR1 as ENHRY and CDR2 as SYGVKD. Trimming pared 3 bases from V and 2 bases from J, leaving 13 bases between. The CDR3 spans 15 residues. CDR3 loop: CAISDWQGSNYGYTF. Here the CDR3 DNA reads TGTGCCATCAGTGACTGGCAGGGTAGCAACTATGGCTACACCTTC.

This clone has only one observation. The rearrangement joins TRBV4-3 to TRBJ1-1; 8 positions match TRBD1. The germline V gene encodes CDR1 LGHNA and CDR2 YSLEER. V gave up 1 base and J gave up 1 base; unmatched junction bases: 8. CDR3 size: 17 residues. CDR3 in DNA: TGCGCCAGCAGCCAAGGATATATGGGGACAGGGAACACTGAAGCTTTCTTT. Its translation is CASSQGYMGTGNTEAFF.

The chain links TRBV5-5 to TRBJ1-2; D possibly corresponds to TRBD1 (6 bases). V lost 4 bases and J 0 bases, leaving 13 bases between the germline ends. The CDR3 runs 15 residues. From germline, CDR1 is SGHKS and CDR2 YYEKEE (reference sequence). CDR3 in amino acids: CASSKGQLANYGYTF. In nucleotides, the CDR3 is TGTGCCAGCAGCAAAGGACAGCTTGCTAACTATGGCTACACCTTC.

The rearrangement links TRBV12-5 to TRBJ1-2; D perhaps matches TRBD1 (5 bases). The V gene's germline CDR1 is LGHNT and CDR2 FRNRAP. The CDR3 runs to 15 residues. The ends were cut back, 3 bases at V and 4 bases at J, with 15 bases in the middle. Here the CDR3 reads CASGFPGSWRYGYTF. As DNA, the CDR3 is TGTGCTAGTGGTTTTCCAGGGTCTTGGCGCTATGGCTACACCTTC. Full variable domain (missing parts from reference TRBV12-5 and TRBJ1-2): DARVTQTPRHKVTEMGQEVTMRCQPILGHNTVFWYRQTMMQGLELLAYFRNRAPLDDSGMPKDRFSAEMPDATLATLKIQPSEPRDSAVYFCASGFPGSWRYGYTFGSGTRLTVV.

This chain connects TRBV7-2 to TRBJ2-1; TRBD2 agrees at 10 bases. The CDR3 covers 14 residues. CDR1 and CDR2 (germline): SGHTA, FQGNSA. Germline trimming cut 5 bases from V and 7 bases from J; bases unmatched to any gene: 5. The CDR3 bases are TGTGCCAGCAGCCCGGGACTAGCGCCGAATGAGCAGTTCTTC. Translation: CASSPGLAPNEQFF.

In this sample, this clone turned up a few times. The chain recombines TRBV5-1 with TRBJ1-1; the D is unclear. Trimming removed 4 bases from V and 6 bases from J, with 13 bases in between. CDR1 is SGHRS, CDR2 YFSETQ, per germline. The CDR3 consists of 13 residues. The CDR3 spells CASSEGPAAEAFF. In nucleotides, the CDR3 is TGCGCCAGCAGCGAGGGCCCGGCGGCTGAAGCTTTCTTT.

This chain connects TRBV6-2 or TRBV6-3 to TRBJ1-1, with 7 bases matching TRBD1. CDR1 and CDR2 (germline): MNHEY, SVGEGT. Losses at the gene ends were 2 bases for V and 1 base for J; bases not matched to a gene: 4. The CDR3 is 15 residues long. The CDR3 loop reads CASSYPQGRNTEAFF. The CDR3 coding sequence is TGTGCCAGCAGTTACCCACAGGGGAGGAACACTGAAGCTTTCTTT.

The V gene is TRBV15, the J gene TRBJ1-3; TRBD1 matches at 7 bases. V was clipped by 1 base and J by 2 bases; unmatched bases: 2. The germline CDR1 and CDR2 sequences are LNHNV and YYDKDF (reference sequence). The CDR3 totals 15 residues. CDR3 amino acids: CATSRGTGAGNTIYF. DNA for the CDR3: TGTGCCACCAGCAGAGGAACAGGGGCTGGAAACACCATATATTTT.

V and J are TRBV19 and TRBJ2-7; 14 bases are shared with TRBD2. This CDR3 is 16 amino acids long. Germline loops: CDR1 LNHDA, CDR2 SQIVND (reference sequence). V trimming: 3 bases; J trimming: 3 bases; junction bases outside the gene matches: 4. The CDR3: CASSIRTSGGIYEQYF. CDR3 sequence (DNA): TGTGCCAGTAGTATTCGGACTAGCGGGGGGATCTACGAGCAGTACTTC.